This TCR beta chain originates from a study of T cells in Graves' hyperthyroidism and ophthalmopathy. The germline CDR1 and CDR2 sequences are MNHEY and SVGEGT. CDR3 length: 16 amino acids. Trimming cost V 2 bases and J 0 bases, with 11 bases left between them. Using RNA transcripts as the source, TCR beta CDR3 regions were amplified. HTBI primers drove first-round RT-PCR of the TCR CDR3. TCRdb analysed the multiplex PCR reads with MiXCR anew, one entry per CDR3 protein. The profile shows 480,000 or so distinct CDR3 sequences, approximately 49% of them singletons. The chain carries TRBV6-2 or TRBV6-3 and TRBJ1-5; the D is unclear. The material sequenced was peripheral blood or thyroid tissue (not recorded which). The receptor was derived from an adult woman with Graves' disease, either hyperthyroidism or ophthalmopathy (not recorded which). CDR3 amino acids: CASSYVLGSSNQPQHF. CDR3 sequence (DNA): TGTGCCAGCAGTTACGTTCTGGGCTCTAGCAATCAGCCCCAGCATTTT.